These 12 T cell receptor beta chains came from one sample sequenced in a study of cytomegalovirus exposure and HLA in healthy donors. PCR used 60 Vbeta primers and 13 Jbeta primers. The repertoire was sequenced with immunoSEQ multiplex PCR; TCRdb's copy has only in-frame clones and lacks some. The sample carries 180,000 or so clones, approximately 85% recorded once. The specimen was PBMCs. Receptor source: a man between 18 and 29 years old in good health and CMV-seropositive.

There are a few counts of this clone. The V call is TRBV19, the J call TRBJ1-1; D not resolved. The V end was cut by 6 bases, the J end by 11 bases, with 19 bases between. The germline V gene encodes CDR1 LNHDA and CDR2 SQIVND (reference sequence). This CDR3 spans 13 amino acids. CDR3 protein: CASSKITGRWAFF. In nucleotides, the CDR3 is TGTGCCAGTAGCAAAATAACTGGGAGATGGGCTTTCTTT.

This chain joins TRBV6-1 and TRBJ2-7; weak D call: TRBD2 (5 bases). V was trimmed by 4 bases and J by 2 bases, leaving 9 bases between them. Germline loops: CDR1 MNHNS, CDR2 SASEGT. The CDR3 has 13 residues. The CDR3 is CASSVEGAYEQYF. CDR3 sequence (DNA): TGTGCCAGCAGTGTTGAGGGAGCCTACGAGCAGTACTTC.

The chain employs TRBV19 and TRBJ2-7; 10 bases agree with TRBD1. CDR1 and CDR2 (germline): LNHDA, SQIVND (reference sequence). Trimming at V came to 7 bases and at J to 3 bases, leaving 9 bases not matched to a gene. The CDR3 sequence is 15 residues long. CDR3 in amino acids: CASMETGTGDYEQYF. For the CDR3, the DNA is TGTGCCAGTATGGAAACCGGGACAGGGGACTACGAGCAGTACTTC.

The CDR3 bases are TGCGCCAGCAGTGCGGGGGATTTCTACGAGCAGTACTTC. Amino acids: CASSAGDFYEQYF. The rearrangement uses TRBV10-1 and TRBJ2-7, with D possibly being TRBD2 (6 bases). Germline loops: CDR1 WNHNN, CDR2 SYGVQD (reference sequence). This CDR3 contains 13 residues. Trimming pared 4 bases from V and 3 bases from J, leaving 10 bases between.

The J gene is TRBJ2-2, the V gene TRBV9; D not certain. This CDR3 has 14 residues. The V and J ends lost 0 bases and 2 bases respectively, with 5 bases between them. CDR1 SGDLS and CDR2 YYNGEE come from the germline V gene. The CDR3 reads CASSVARNTGELFF. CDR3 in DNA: TGTGCCAGCAGCGTAGCTAGAAACACCGGGGAGCTGTTTTTT.

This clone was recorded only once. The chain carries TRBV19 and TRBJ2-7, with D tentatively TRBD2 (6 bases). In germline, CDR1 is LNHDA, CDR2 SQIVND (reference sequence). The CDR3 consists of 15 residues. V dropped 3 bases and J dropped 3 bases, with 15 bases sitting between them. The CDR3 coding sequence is TGTGCCAGTAGTATCGGAGGGGCCACGTACTACGAGCAGTACTTC. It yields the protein CASSIGGATYYEQYF.

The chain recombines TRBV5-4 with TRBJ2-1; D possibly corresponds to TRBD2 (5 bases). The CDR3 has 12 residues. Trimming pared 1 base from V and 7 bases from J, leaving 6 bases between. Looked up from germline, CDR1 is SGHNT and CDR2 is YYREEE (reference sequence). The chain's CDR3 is CASSLPGNEQFF. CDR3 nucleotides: TGTGCCAGCAGCTTGCCGGGAAATGAGCAGTTCTTC. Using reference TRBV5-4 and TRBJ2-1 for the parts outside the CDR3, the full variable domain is ETGVTQSPTHLIKTRGQQVTLRCSSQSGHNTVSWYQQALGQGPQFIFQYYREEENGRGNFPPRFSGLQFPNYSSELNVNALELDDSALYLCASSLPGNEQFFGPGTRLTVL.

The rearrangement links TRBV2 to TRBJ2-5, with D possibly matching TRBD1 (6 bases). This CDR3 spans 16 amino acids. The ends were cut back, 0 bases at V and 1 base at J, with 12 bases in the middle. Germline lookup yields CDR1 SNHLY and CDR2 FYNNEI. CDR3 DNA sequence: TGTGCCAGCAGTGAAGCGCAGGGGACCTTCCAAGAGACCCAGTACTTC. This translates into CASSEAQGTFQETQYF.

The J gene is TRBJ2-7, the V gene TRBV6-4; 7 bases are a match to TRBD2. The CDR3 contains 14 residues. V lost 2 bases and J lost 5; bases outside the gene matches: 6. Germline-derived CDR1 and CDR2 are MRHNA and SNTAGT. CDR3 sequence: CASSDAGLGDEQYF. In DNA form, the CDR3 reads TGTGCCAGCAGTGACGCAGGACTAGGAGACGAGCAGTACTTC.

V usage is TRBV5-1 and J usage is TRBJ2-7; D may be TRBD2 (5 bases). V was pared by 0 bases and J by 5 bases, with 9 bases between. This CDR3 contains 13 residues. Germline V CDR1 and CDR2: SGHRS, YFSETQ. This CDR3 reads CASSLALGNEQYF. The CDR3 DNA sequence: TGCGCCAGCAGCTTGGCCCTCGGGAACGAGCAGTACTTC. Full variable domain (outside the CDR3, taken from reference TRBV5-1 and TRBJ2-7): KAGVTQTPRYLIKTRGQQVTLSCSPISGHRSVSWYQQTPGQGLQFLFEYFSETQRNKGNFPGRFSGRQFSNSRSEMNVSTLELGDSALYLCASSLALGNEQYFGPGTRLTVT.

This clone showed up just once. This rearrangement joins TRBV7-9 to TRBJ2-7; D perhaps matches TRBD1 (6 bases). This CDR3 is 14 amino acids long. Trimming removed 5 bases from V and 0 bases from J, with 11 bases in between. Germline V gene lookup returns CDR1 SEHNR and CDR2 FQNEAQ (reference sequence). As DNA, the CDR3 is TGTGCCAGCAGCGTACAGGGACCCTCCTACGAGCAGTACTTC. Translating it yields CASSVQGPSYEQYF.

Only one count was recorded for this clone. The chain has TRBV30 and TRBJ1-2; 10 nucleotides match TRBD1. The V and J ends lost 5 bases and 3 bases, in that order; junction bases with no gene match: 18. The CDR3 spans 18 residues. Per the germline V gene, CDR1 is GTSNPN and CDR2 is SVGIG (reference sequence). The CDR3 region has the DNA TGTGCCTGGGGCCTTTGGTTGGACAGGGGGAAATCGGACTATGGCTACACCTTC. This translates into CAWGLWLDRGKSDYGYTF.